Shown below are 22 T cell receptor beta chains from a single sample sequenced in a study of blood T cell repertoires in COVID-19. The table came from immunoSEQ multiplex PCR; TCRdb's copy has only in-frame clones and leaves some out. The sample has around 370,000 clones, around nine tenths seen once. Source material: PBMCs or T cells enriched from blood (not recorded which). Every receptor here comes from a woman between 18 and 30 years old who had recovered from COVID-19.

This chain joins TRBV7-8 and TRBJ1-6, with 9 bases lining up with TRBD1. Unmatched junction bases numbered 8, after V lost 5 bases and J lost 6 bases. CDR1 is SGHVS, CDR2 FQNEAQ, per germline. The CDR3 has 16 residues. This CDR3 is CASSTGGGAGNSPLHF. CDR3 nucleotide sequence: TGTGCCAGCAGCACAGGGGGCGGGGCAGGTAATTCACCCCTCCACTTT.

Written as DNA, the CDR3 is TGCGCCAGCAGCCCGGGTCGTAATCAGCCCCAGCATTTT. Its translation is CASSPGRNQPQHF. The chain carries TRBV5-1 and TRBJ1-5; D is undetermined. V lost 4 bases to trimming and J lost 4 bases, with 9 bases between them. CDR1 is SGHRS, CDR2 YFSETQ, per germline. This CDR3 region has 13 residues.

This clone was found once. DNA for the CDR3: TGTGCCAGTACACACCCCGGGAGCTCCTACAATGAGCAGTTCTTC. Residues: CASTHPGSSYNEQFF. This chain joins TRBV19 and TRBJ2-1; D perhaps matches TRBD2 (6 bases). V lost 7 bases to trimming and J lost 0 bases, with 13 bases between them. This CDR3 has 15 amino acids. Germline V lookup: CDR1 LNHDA, CDR2 SQIVND (reference sequence).

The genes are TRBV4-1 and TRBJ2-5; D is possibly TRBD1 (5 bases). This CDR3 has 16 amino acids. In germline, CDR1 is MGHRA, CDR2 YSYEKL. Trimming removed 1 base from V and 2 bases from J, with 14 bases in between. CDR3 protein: CASSQATTAIQETQYF. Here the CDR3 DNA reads TGCGCCAGCAGCCAAGCCACGACAGCGATACAAGAGACCCAGTACTTC.

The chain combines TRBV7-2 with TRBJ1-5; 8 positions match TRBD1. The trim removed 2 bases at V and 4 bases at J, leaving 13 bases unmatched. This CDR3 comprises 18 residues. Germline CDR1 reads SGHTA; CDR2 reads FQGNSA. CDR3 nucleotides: TGTGCCAGCAGCTTATCTTCCCCCGGGACAGGCCTAAATCAGCCCCAGCATTTT. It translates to CASSLSSPGTGLNQPQHF.

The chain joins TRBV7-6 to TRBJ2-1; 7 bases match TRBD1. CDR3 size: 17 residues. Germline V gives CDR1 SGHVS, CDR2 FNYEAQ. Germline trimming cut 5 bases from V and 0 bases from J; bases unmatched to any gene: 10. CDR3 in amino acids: CASSITPGQSSYNEQFF. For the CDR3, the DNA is TGTGCCAGCAGCATCACCCCGGGACAGAGCTCCTACAATGAGCAGTTCTTC.

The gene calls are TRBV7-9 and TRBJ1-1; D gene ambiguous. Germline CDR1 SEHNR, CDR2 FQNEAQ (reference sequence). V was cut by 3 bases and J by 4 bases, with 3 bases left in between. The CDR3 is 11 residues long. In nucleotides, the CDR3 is TGTGCCAGCAGCTTTCTCACTGAAGCTTTCTTT. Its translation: CASSFLTEAFF.

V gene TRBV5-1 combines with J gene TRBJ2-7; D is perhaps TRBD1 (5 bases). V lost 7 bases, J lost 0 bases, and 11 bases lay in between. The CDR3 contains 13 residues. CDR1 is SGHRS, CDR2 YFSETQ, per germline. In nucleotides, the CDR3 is TGCGCCAGCTATGACAGTTTCTCCTACGAGCAGTACTTC. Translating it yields CASYDSFSYEQYF. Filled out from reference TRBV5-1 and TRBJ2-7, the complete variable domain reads KAGVTQTPRYLIKTRGQQVTLSCSPISGHRSVSWYQQTPGQGLQFLFEYFSETQRNKGNFPGRFSGRQFSNSRSEMNVSTLELGDSALYLCASYDSFSYEQYFGPGTRLTVT.

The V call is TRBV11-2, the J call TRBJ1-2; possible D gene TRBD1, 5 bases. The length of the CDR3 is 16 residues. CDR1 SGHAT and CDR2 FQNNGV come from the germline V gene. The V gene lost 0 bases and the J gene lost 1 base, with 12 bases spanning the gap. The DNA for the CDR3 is TGTGCCAGCAGCTTAGATGCTACAGGTCATAACTATGGCTACACCTTC. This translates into CASSLDATGHNYGYTF.

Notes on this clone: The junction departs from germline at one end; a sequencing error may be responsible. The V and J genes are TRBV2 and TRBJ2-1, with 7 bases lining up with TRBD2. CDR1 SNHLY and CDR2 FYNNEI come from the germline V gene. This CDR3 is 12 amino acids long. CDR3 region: CASNRDYDEQFF. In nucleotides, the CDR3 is TGTGCCAGCAATAGGGACTACGATGAGCAGTTCTTC.

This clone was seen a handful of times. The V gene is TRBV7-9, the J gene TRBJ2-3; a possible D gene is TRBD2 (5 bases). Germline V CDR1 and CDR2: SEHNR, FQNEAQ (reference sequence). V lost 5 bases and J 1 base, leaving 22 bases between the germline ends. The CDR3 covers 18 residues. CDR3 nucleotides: TGTGCCAGCAGCCCTCCCCACGCCGGCCAGAGGGGCACAGATACGCAGTATTTT. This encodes CASSPPHAGQRGTDTQYF. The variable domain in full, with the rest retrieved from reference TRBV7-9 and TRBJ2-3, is DTGVSQNPRHKITKRGQNVTFRCDPISEHNRLYWYRQTLGQGPEFLTYFQNEAQLEKSRLLSDRFSAERPKGSFSTLEIQRTEQGDSAMYLCASSPPHAGQRGTDTQYFGPGTRLTVL.

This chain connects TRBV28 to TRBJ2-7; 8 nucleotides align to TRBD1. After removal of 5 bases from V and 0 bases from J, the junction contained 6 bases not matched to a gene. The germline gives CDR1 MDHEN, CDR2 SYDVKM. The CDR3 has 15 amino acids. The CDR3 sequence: CASSRDRGSSYEQYF. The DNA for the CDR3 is TGTGCCAGCAGTAGAGACAGGGGTAGCTCCTACGAGCAGTACTTC.

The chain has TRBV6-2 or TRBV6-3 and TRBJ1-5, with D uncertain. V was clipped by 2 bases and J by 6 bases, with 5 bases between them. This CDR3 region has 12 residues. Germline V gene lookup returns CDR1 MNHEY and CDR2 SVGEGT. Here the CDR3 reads CASSYEGQPQHF. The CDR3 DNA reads TGTGCCAGCAGTTACGAGGGTCAGCCCCAGCATTTT.

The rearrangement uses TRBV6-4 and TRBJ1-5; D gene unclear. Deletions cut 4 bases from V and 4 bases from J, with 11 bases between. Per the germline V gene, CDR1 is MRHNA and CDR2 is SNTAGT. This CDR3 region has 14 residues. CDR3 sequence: CASSVEAENQPQHF. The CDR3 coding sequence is TGTGCCAGCAGTGTCGAAGCCGAGAATCAGCCCCAGCATTTT.

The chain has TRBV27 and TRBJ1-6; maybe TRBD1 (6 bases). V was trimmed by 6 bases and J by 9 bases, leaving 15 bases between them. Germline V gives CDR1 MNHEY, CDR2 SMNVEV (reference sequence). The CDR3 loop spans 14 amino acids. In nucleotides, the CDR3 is TGTGCCAGCAGGGGACAAATTGGGGGTTCACCCCTCCACTTT. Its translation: CASRGQIGGSPLHF.

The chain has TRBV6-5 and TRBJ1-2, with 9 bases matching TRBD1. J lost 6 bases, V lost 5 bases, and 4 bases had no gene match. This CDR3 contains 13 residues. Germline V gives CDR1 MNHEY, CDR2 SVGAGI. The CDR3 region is CASSLGTGNGYTF. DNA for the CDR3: TGTGCCAGCAGTCTCGGGACAGGGAATGGCTACACCTTC.

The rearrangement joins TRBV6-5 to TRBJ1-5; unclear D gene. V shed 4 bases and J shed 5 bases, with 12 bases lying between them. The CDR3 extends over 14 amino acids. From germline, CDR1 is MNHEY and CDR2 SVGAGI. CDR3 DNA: TGTGCCAGCAGTTCCTACGGGTACGATCAGCCCCAGCATTTT. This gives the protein CASSSYGYDQPQHF.

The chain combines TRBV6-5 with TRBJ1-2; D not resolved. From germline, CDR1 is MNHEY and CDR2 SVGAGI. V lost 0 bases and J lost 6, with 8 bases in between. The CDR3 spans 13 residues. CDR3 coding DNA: TGTGCCAGCAGTTACTCGGGGAGCCATGGCTACACCTTC. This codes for CASSYSGSHGYTF.

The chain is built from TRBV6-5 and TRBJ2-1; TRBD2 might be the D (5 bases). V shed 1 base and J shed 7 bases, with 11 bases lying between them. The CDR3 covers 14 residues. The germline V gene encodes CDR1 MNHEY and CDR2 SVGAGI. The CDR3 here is CASSYFDGVNEQFF. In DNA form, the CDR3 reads TGTGCCAGCAGTTACTTCGACGGGGTGAATGAGCAGTTCTTC.

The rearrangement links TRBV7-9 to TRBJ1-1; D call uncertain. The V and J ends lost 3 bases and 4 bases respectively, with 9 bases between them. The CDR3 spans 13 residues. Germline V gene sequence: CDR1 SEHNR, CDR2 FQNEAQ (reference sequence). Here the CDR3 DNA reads TGTGCCAGCAGCTTGTTAGAACCCACTGAAGCTTTCTTT. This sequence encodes CASSLLEPTEAFF.

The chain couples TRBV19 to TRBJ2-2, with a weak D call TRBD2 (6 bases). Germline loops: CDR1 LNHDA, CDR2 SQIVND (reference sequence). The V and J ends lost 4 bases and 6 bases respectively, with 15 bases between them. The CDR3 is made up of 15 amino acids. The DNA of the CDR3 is TGTGCCAGTAGTAAGAGTCGGGAGCTCGCCGGGGAGCTGTTTTTT. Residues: CASSKSRELAGELFF.

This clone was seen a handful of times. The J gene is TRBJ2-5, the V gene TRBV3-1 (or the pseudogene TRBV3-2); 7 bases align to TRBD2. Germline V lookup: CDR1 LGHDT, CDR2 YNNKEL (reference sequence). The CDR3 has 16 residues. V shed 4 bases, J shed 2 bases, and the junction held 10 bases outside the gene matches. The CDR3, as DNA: TGTGCCAGCAGCCCCTCGACTAGCTTTGGGCAAGAGACCCAGTACTTC. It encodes CASSPSTSFGQETQYF.